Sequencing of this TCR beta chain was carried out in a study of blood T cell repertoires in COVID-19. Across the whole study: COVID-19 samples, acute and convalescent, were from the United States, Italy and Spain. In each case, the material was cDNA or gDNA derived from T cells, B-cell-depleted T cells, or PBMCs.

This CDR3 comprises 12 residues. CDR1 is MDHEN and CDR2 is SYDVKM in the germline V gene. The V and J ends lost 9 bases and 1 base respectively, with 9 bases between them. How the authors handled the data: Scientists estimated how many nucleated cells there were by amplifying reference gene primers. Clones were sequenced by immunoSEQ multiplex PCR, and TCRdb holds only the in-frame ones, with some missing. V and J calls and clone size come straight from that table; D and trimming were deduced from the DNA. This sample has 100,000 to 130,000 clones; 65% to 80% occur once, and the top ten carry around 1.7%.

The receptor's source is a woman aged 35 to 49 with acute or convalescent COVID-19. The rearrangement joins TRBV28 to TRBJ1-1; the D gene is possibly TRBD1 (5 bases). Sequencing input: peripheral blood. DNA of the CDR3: TGTGCCAGTGCCGACAGGAACACTGAAGCTTTCTTT. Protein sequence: CASADRNTEAFF.